This entry lists 24 T cell receptor beta chains sequenced from one sample in a study of cytomegalovirus exposure and HLA in healthy donors. The PCR made use of 60 Vbeta and 13 Jbeta primers. Data came from immunoSEQ multiplex PCR; TCRdb stores just in-frame clones and leaves some out. Of 100,000 to 150,000 clones in the sample, roughly 74% were seen once. Sequenced input: PBMCs. Receptor source: a male donor in good health and CMV-seronegative.

V usage is TRBV28 and J usage is TRBJ2-7; 11 bases are shared with TRBD2. Germline V lookup: CDR1 MDHEN, CDR2 SYDVKM. The junction had 3 bases not matched to a gene; V was cut back by 8 bases and J by 0 bases. CDR3 size: 14 residues. The CDR3 is CASGLAGRSYEQYF. The DNA for the CDR3 is TGTGCCAGCGGACTAGCGGGCCGCTCCTACGAGCAGTACTTC.

The chain has TRBV7-8 and TRBJ1-2; D call uncertain. CDR3 length: 16 residues. CDR1 is SGHVS, CDR2 FQNEAQ, per germline. V lost 1 base and J 4 bases, leaving 16 bases between the germline ends. This CDR3 reads CASSLVGNVGSYGYTF. In DNA form, the CDR3 reads TGTGCCAGCAGCTTAGTGGGCAACGTCGGGAGCTATGGCTACACCTTC.

The rearrangement uses TRBV6-5 and TRBJ2-2; D remains ambiguous. This CDR3 comprises 16 residues. Germline CDR1 is MNHEY and CDR2 is SVGAGI. V was cut by 3 bases and J by 6 bases, with 17 bases left in between. The CDR3 protein is CASSYLSTSSPGELFF. As DNA, the CDR3 is TGTGCCAGCAGTTATCTATCTACTTCCTCCCCCGGGGAGCTGTTTTTT.

This sequence joins TRBV19 and TRBJ2-4, with TRBD1 as a possible D gene (5 bases). Trimming removed 4 bases from V and 0 bases from J, with 7 bases in between. CDR1 is LNHDA, CDR2 SQIVND, per germline (reference sequence). This CDR3 has 14 residues. The CDR3 DNA reads as TGTGCCAGTAGTAGGGGCCTAGCCAAAAACATTCAGTACTTC. It is translated as CASSRGLAKNIQYF.

The chain couples TRBV7-2 to TRBJ2-7; no reliable D call. V lost 3 bases and J lost 5, with 5 bases in between. The CDR3 runs to 11 residues. CDR1 and CDR2 (germline): SGHTA, FQGNSA. The CDR3 loop is CASSFFNEQYF. DNA of the CDR3: TGTGCCAGCAGCTTCTTTAACGAGCAGTACTTC.

The CDR3 DNA is TGTGCCAGCAGCCGGCCGGGACAGGGGGTTGGCTACACCTTC. Translating it yields CASSRPGQGVGYTF. The genes are TRBV11-1 and TRBJ1-2; 11 nucleotides agree with TRBD1. The CDR3 sequence is 14 residues long. Germline lookup yields CDR1 SGHAT and CDR2 FQDESV (reference sequence). V trimming: 5 bases; J trimming: 7 bases; junction bases outside the gene matches: 6.

The rearrangement uses TRBV7-2 and TRBJ2-5; 9 bases are shared with TRBD2. This CDR3 comprises 16 residues. Looked up from germline, CDR1 is SGHTA and CDR2 is FQGNSA. V dropped 0 bases and J dropped 4; count of bases not matched to a gene: 6. CDR3 coding DNA: TGTGCCAGCAGCTTAGCGGCGGGAGGGCCTCGAGAGACCCAGTACTTC. Protein sequence: CASSLAAGGPRETQYF.

The J gene is TRBJ2-7, the V gene TRBV11-2; D call uncertain. V shed 2 bases and J shed 4 bases, with 3 bases lying between them. The CDR3 contains 11 residues. Germline CDR1 and CDR2: SGHAT and FQNNGV. The DNA for the CDR3 is TGTGCCAGCAGCTTATATTACGAGCAGTACTTC. Protein: CASSLYYEQYF.

The genes are TRBV7-9 and TRBJ1-1; D not resolved. The CDR3 spans 14 residues. Deletions cut 3 bases from V and 3 bases from J, with 11 bases between. Germline CDR1 is SEHNR and CDR2 is FQNEAQ (reference sequence). The DNA for the CDR3 is TGTGCCAGCAGCTTGCGGGGTGTGGACACTGAAGCTTTCTTT. Its protein is CASSLRGVDTEAFF.

The V call is TRBV4-2, the J call TRBJ2-5, with TRBD2 identical over 13 bases. The J call may be faulty, since TRBJ2-7 better matches the DNA end. The CDR3 extends over 17 amino acids. CDR1 and CDR2 from the germline V gene are LGHNA and YNFKEQ. The CDR3 spells CASSQELAGGPRYEQYF. The CDR3 DNA follows: TGTGCCAGCAGCCAAGAACTAGCGGGAGGGCCGAGGTACGAGCAGTACTTC.

The chain recombines TRBV19 with TRBJ1-6; D is ambiguous. Trimming cost V 0 bases and J 7 bases, with 10 bases left between them. CDR1 is LNHDA and CDR2 is SQIVND in the germline V gene (reference sequence). The CDR3 has 15 amino acids. The CDR3 DNA sequence: TGTGCCAGTAGTATAGAGGCGGGGTACAATTCACCCCTCCACTTT. Translated: CASSIEAGYNSPLHF.

In its sample, this clone was seen a few times. The chain is built from TRBV27 and TRBJ1-2, with 7 bases lining up with TRBD1. Losses at the gene ends were 6 bases for V and 6 bases for J; bases not matched to a gene: 7. Per the germline V gene, CDR1 is MNHEY and CDR2 is SMNVEV (reference sequence). This CDR3 has 13 amino acids. CDR3 sequence reads: CASSRDRVDGYTF. The CDR3 bases are TGTGCCAGCAGCAGAGACAGGGTGGATGGCTACACCTTC.

This clone came up once. The J gene is TRBJ2-7, the V gene TRBV30; D might be TRBD1 (5 bases). The germline gives CDR1 GTSNPN, CDR2 SVGIG (reference sequence). Trimming cost V 4 bases and J 6 bases, with 16 bases left between them. There are 13 residues in the CDR3. CDR3 sequence (DNA): TGTGCCTGGACGATTGCAGGGATAAGCGAGCAGTACTTC. This encodes CAWTIAGISEQYF. Together with reference TRBV30 and TRBJ2-7, the CDR3 gives the full variable domain: SQTIHQWPATLVQPVGSPLSLECTVEGTSNPNLYWYRQAAGRGLQLLFYSVGIGQISSEVPQNLSASRPQDRQFILSSKKLLLSDSGFYLCAWTIAGISEQYFGPGTRLTVT.

The chain uses TRBV9 and TRBJ2-2; 7 nucleotides line up with TRBD1. Losses at the gene ends were 4 bases for V and 6 bases for J; bases not matched to a gene: 9. Germline-derived CDR1 and CDR2 are SGDLS and YYNGEE. The CDR3 spans 15 residues. CDR3 protein: CASSPSDRESGELFF. Here the CDR3 DNA reads TGTGCCAGCAGCCCCAGTGACAGGGAGTCCGGGGAGCTGTTTTTT.

The CDR3: CASAITPSGSGSETQYF. In DNA form, the CDR3 reads TGTGCTAGTGCCATTACCCCTAGCGGGAGCGGATCGGAGACCCAGTACTTC. The chain employs TRBV12-5 and TRBJ2-5, with 10 bases lining up with TRBD2. Germline V gives CDR1 LGHNT, CDR2 FRNRAP. This CDR3 region has 17 residues. V lost 7 bases, J lost 5 bases, and 16 bases stayed unmatched.

This clone was seen a few times. The gene calls are TRBV4-1 and TRBJ1-1; maybe TRBD1 (5 bases). The V and J ends lost 4 bases and 1 base respectively, with 16 bases between them. The CDR3 is 16 residues long. In germline, CDR1 is MGHRA, CDR2 YSYEKL. The CDR3 nucleotides read TGCGCCAGCAGCCCGGGGGTGGTCGCGGGGAACACTGAAGCTTTCTTT. Amino acid sequence: CASSPGVVAGNTEAFF.

The rearrangement links TRBV7-2 to TRBJ2-1; 12 nucleotides align to TRBD2. V lost 2 bases and J lost 8; bases outside the gene matches: 1. This CDR3 is 14 amino acids long. Germline V lookup: CDR1 SGHTA, CDR2 FQGNSA. The CDR3 sequence is CASSLLAGGHEQFF. DNA of the CDR3: TGTGCCAGCAGCTTACTAGCGGGAGGGCATGAGCAGTTCTTC.

The genes are TRBV6-5 and TRBJ2-5; D is unresolved. There are 12 residues in the CDR3. Trimming took 7 bases from V and 7 from J, leaving 13 bases between them. CDR1 is MNHEY and CDR2 is SVGAGI in the germline V gene. The CDR3 loop reads CASNKPSGTQYF. For the CDR3, the DNA is TGTGCCAGCAATAAGCCCTCGGGGACCCAGTACTTC.

The chain combines TRBV23-1 with TRBJ2-5; 8 bases align to TRBD1. TRBV23-1 carries the ORF label, with uncertain function. The ends lost 0 bases at V and 5 bases at J; junction bases unmatched: 5. CDR3 length equals 15 residues. CDR3 in amino acids: CASSQSDRAWETQYF. The CDR3 DNA sequence: TGCGCCAGCAGTCAATCGGACAGGGCGTGGGAGACCCAGTACTTC.

This clone has a handful of counts. This chain links TRBV4-1 with TRBJ1-4; D is perhaps TRBD1 (5 bases). Trimming took off 4 bases at V and 2 bases at J, with 11 bases between the two ends. Germline loops: CDR1 MGHRA, CDR2 YSYEKL. This CDR3 has 15 amino acids. CDR3 amino acids: CASSRTGGTNEKLFF. As DNA, the CDR3 is TGCGCCAGCAGCCGTACGGGGGGGACTAATGAAAAACTGTTTTTT.

The chain has TRBV4-3 and TRBJ1-1; D is perhaps TRBD1 (5 bases). The CDR3 length is 15 residues. Germline V lookup: CDR1 LGHNA, CDR2 YSLEER. Trimming cost V 0 bases and J 2 bases, with 10 bases left between them. The CDR3 spells CASSQDGHPNTEAFF. In nucleotides, the CDR3 is TGCGCCAGCAGCCAAGACGGACACCCAAACACTGAAGCTTTCTTT.

This clone has only one observation. This chain joins TRBV5-4 and TRBJ2-7; tentative D call: TRBD2 (6 bases). This CDR3 comprises 14 residues. Germline CDR1 SGHNT, CDR2 YYREEE (reference sequence). Trimming removed 4 bases at V and 0 bases at J, with 11 bases between. CDR3 loop: CASSPGLISYEQYF. CDR3 sequence (DNA): TGTGCCAGCAGCCCGGGACTGATCTCCTACGAGCAGTACTTC. The complete variable domain, with remaining parts taken from reference TRBV5-4 and TRBJ2-7, reads ETGVTQSPTHLIKTRGQQVTLRCSSQSGHNTVSWYQQALGQGPQFIFQYYREEENGRGNFPPRFSGLQFPNYSSELNVNALELDDSALYLCASSPGLISYEQYFGPGTRLTVT.

The chain uses TRBV2 and TRBJ2-7; 7 bases map to TRBD1. V shed 0 bases, J shed 3 bases, and the junction held 2 bases outside the gene matches. Germline V lookup: CDR1 SNHLY, CDR2 FYNNEI. The CDR3 contains 14 residues. The CDR3: CASSEATGSYEQYF. CDR3 in DNA: TGTGCCAGCAGTGAAGCGACAGGGAGCTACGAGCAGTACTTC.

The chain uses TRBV4-3 and TRBJ2-1, with 7 bases identical to TRBD1. The V gene end was trimmed by 6 bases and the J gene end by 0 bases; junction bases not matched to a gene: 5. This CDR3 contains 15 residues. Germline V gene lookup returns CDR1 LGHNA and CDR2 YSLEER. The CDR3 spells CASSDDRDSYNEQFF. The CDR3 DNA reads as TGCGCCAGCAGTGACGACAGGGACTCCTACAATGAGCAGTTCTTC.